A single TCR beta chain is shown here with its context. The antigen is not known. Described time point: week 35, safety follow-up. Vaccinated patients received 300 ug of mutant IDH1 20-mer peptide per dose, with topical imiquimod. Donor tumors were new WHO grade 3 or 4 IDH1-mutant, ATRX-lost astrocytomas. This entry is derived from a study of a mutant IDH1 vaccine in newly diagnosed glioma. On the study more broadly: The study started vaccination 4-6 weeks after radiotherapy alone, or with temozolomide cycles. Treated patients comprised about 60% males and around 40% females, mean age approximately 37 years. Earlier therapy was either radiotherapy, temozolomide, or both, and most got both.

The CDR3 loop spans 16 amino acids. Germline trimming cut 2 bases from V and 8 bases from J; bases unmatched to any gene: 12. Looked up from germline, CDR1 is MNHEY and CDR2 is SVGAGI. This table comes from immunoSEQ multiplex PCR, and its TCRdb copy is limited to in-frame clones, with some not included. The data hold about 69,000 clones, with 85% to 90% observed a single time. This rearrangement joins TRBV6-5 to TRBJ2-3; 8 nucleotides agree with TRBD2. The sequence was obtained from a man aged 30-40 years with glioma. The sample consisted of PBMCs, taken from a glioma patient whose treatment included an IDH1 peptide vaccine. CDR3 sequence: CASSYRSLGGVGTQYF. CDR3 DNA: TGTGCCAGCAGTTACCGCTCTCTCGGGGGGGTGGGTACGCAGTATTTT.